Included here is one T cell receptor (beta chain) sequence, with context. The data were produced by immunoSEQ multiplex PCR, yet TCRdb's version contains in-frame clones alone and is incomplete. Among 230,000 or so clones listed, more than 70% were seen once. This sample is part of a study of blood T cell repertoires in COVID-19. Study-level information: COVID-19 samples, acute and convalescent, were from the United States, Italy and Spain. Nucleic acid was either cDNA or gDNA, and it came from T cells, B-cell-depleted T cells, or PBMCs.

Germline CDR1 reads SGHDT; CDR2 reads YYEEEE. The CDR3 sequence is 15 residues long. With 2 bases clipped from V and 4 bases from J, the junction kept 5 bases outside the gene matches. The chain uses TRBV5-6 and TRBJ2-2, with 7 bases aligning to TRBD2. Sequenced: peripheral blood. The clonotype was recovered from a man aged 40-55 years with active or convalescent COVID-19. For the CDR3, the DNA is TGTGCCAGCAGCTTAGGGCTAGCGGTCACCGGGGAGCTGTTTTTT. It is translated as CASSLGLAVTGELFF.